This T cell receptor (beta chain) was retrieved from a study of blood T cell repertoires in COVID-19. The CDR3 extends over 13 amino acids. The ends were cut back, 6 bases at V and 10 bases at J, with 13 bases in the middle. Germline values: CDR1 MNHEY, CDR2 SVGAGI. Measured with immunoSEQ multiplex PCR; TCRdb has only the in-frame clones, and not every one. The sample carries roughly 130,000 clones, more than 70% recorded once. This TCR was recovered from a woman in her 30s who had recovered from COVID-19. V is TRBV6-5 and J is TRBJ1-6, with TRBD1 as a possible D gene (6 bases). Sequenced: peripheral blood. CDR3 in amino acids: CASSRRQASPLHF. DNA of the CDR3: TGTGCCAGCAGCCGACGACAGGCCTCACCCCTCCACTTT.